This T cell receptor beta chain originates from a study of T-cell memory formation after mild COVID-19. Each CDR3 protein gets one entry after TCRdb re-called the 5' RACE reads with MiXCR. The sample consists of 380,000 or so distinct CDR3 sequences, approximately 15% of them appearing once. This clonotype was detected a few times. The antigen is unknown. The CDR3 has 16 amino acids. Trimming left V 4 bases short and J 0 bases short, with 11 bases between. Germline assignment: CDR1 SGHRS and CDR2 YFSETQ. General study findings and limits: Shrinking CD4+ clones were chiefly CM and EM; CD8+ ones were chiefly EMRA. The authors left the SARS-CoV-2 specificity of second-wave clones peaking on day 37 unconfirmed.

The J gene is TRBJ2-6, the V gene TRBV5-1; either TRBD1 or TRBD2 may supply D (5 bases each). The origin of this receptor is a man aged 18 to 29 who had mild COVID-19 (a few samples of this study predate the infection). Cell type and time point are not known. Specimen: PBMCs or a T cell subset sorted from them (not recorded which). The CDR3 nucleotides read TGCGCCAGCAGCGGGGGAGTATACTCTGGGGCCAACGTCCTGACTTTC. Residues: CASSGGVYSGANVLTF.